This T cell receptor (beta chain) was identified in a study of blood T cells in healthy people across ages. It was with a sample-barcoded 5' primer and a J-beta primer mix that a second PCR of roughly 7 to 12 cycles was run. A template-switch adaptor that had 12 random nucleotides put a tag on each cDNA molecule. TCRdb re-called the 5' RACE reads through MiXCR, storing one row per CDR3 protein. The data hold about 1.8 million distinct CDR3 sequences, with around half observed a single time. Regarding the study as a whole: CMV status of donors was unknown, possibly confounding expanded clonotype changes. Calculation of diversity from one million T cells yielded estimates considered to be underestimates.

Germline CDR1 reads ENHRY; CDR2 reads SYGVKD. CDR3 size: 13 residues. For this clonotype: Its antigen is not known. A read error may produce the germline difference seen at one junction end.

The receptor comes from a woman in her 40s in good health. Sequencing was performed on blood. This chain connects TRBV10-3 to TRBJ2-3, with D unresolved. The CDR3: CAISSSSTDTLYF. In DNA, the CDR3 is TGTGCCATCAGTAGCAGTAGCACAGATACGCTGTATTTT.